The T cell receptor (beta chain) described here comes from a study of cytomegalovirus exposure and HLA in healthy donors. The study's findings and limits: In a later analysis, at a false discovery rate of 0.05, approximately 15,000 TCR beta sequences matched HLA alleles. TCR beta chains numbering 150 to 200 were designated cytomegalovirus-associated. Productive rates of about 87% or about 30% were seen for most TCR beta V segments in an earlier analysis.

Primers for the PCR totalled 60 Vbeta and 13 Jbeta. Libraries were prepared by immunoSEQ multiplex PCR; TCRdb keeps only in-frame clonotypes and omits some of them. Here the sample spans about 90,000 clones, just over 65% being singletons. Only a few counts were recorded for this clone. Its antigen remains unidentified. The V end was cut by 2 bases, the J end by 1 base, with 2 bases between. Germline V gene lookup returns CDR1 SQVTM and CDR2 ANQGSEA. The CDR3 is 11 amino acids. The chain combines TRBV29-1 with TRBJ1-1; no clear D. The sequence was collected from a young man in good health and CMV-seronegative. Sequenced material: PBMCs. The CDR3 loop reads CSVEQNTEAFF. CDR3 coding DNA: TGCAGCGTTGAACAGAACACTGAAGCTTTCTTT.